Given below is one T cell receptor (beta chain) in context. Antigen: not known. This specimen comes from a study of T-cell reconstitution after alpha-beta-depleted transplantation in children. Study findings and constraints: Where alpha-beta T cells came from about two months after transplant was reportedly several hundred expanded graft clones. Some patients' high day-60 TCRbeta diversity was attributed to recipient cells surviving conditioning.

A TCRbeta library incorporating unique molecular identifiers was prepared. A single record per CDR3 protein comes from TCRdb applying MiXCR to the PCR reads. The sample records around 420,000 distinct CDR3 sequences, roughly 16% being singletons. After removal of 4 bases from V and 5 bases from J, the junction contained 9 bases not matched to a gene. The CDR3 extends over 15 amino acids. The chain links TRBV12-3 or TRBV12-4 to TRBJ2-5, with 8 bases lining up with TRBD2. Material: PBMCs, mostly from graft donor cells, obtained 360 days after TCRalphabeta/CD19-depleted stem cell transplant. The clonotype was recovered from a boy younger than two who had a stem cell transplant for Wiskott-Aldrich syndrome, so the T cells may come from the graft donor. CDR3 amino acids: CASSSLGGRRETQYF. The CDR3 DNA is TGTGCCAGCAGTTCCCTCGGCGGGAGGAGGGAGACCCAGTACTTC.